This TCR beta chain emerged from a study of T-cell reconstitution after alpha-beta-depleted transplantation in children (dated by TCRdb to 2016 to 2018). About the investigation overall: The study quantitatively tracked T-cell immune reconstitution after TCRalphabeta/CD19-depleted allogeneic hematopoietic cell transplantation in children using TCR repertoire profiling.

The research as a whole found: The frequencies of hyperexpanded clones fell over the following months, and after one year, T-cell counts and TCRbeta diversity were mostly attributed to newly produced T cells. In some patients, the high TCRbeta diversity seen at day 60 was put down to recipient T cells and intrathymic progenitors that had survived conditioning. The apparently early alphabetaT-cell count recovery about two months after transplant was reportedly dependent on only several hundred rapidly expanded clones derived from non-depleted graft cells.

Explained via the paper, the treatment or condition label denotes: allogeneic hematopoietic cell transplantation with graft depleted of TCRalphabeta T cells and CD19 B cells. The transplant recipients were children given TCRalphabeta/CD19-depleted allogeneic hematopoietic cell grafts. Via the germline V gene, CDR1 is SGHRS and CDR2 YFSETQ. The cysteine opens and the phenylalanine closes a CDR3 of 20 amino acids. Only the CDR3 portion is preserved as DNA: 60 bases, with reading frame beginning at the first base. The V end gives up 1 base and the J end 1 base, leaving 14 bases in the junction not matched to a gene. Library preparation was by PCR. Instrument used: Illumina HiSeq 2500. TCR libraries were prepared with molecular barcoding, using unique molecular identifiers to normalize TCRbeta repertoire quantification. TCRdb took the public reads, trimmed them with fastp at Q25, ran MiXCR for clone calling and kept in-frame beta chains. Entries are consolidated by CDR3 protein sequence, retaining the most common genes and DNA. In all, the sample holds about 260,000 distinct CDR3 sequences, and around 10% of those were seen once. The ten top clones hold roughly a quarter of the sample.

This clonotype has at least ten counts. Its target antigen remains unknown. Base qualities are not at hand, and no much larger clone is one base apart. This TCR was recovered from a male patient aged 2-15 years who had a stem cell transplant for chronic granulomatous disease, so the T cells may come from the graft donor. The sample was peripheral blood, taken 180 days after TCRalphabeta/CD19-depleted stem cell transplant. The rearrangement combines TRBV5-1 with TRBJ2-1, and 10 junction bases match TRBD2. The CDR3 in this case is CASSLWGTSVSQPSYNEQFF. The nucleotide sequence is TGCGCCAGCAGCTTGTGGGGGACTAGCGTAAGCCAACCTTCCTACAATGAGCAGTTCTTC. The CDR3 plus the reference TRBV5-1 and TRBJ2-1 genes for the other parts give the full variable domain: KAGVTQTPRYLIKTRGQQVTLSCSPISGHRSVSWYQQTPGQGLQFLFEYFSETQRNKGNFPGRFSGRQFSNSRSEMNVSTLELGDSALYLCASSLWGTSVSQPSYNEQFFGPGTRLTVL.